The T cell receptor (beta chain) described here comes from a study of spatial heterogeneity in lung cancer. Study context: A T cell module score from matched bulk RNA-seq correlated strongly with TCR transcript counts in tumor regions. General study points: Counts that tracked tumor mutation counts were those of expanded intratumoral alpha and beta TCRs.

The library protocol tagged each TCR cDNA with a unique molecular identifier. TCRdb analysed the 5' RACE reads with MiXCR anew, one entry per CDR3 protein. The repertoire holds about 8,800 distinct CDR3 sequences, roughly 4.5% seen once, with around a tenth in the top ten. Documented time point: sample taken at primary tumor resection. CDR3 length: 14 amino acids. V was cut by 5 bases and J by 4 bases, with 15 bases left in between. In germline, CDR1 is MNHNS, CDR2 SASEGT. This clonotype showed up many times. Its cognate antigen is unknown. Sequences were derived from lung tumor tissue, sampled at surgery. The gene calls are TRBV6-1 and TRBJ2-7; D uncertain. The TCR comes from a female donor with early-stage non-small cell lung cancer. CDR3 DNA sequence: TGTGCCAGCAGTCCCCGTGGGGAACTATACGAGCAGTACTTC. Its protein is CASSPRGELYEQYF.